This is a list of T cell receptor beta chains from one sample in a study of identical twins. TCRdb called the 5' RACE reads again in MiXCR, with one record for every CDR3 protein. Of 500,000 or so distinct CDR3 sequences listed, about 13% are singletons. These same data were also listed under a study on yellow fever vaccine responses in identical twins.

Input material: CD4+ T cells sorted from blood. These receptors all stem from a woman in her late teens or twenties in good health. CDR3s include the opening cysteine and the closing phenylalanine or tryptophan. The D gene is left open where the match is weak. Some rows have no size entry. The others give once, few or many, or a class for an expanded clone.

TGTGCCAGCAGGCCCACTAGCGGGTCCATCTTATACGAGCAGTACTTC | CASRPTSGSILYEQYF | TRBV28 | few | TRBJ2-7 | TRBD2
TGTGCCAGCAGCCATGATTGGCGGGAGAAATTCACAGATACGCAGTATTTT | CASSHDWREKFTDTQYF | TRBV14 | few | TRBJ2-3 | TRBD2
TGTGCCAGCAGCCCAGCCGGTAGTTACTACGAGCAGTACTTC | CASSPAGSYYEQYF | TRBV6-1 | few | TRBJ2-7 | NA
TGCAGTGCTAGTGAGGGGGGGTCTAATCAGCCCCAGCATTTT | CSASEGGSNQPQHF | TRBV20-1 | NA | TRBJ1-5 | NA
TGTGCCAGCACACTAGCGGGGGGGAACCCTCTGGCAGATACGCAGTATTTT | CASTLAGGNPLADTQYF | TRBV21-1 | few | TRBJ2-3 | NA
TGTGCCAGCAGCTCCCGGGACTACCGGAACAATGAGCAGTTCTTC | CASSSRDYRNNEQFF | TRBV7-3 | few | TRBJ2-1 | TRBD2
TGCAGTGCTCAGGGACTAGCGGGATTCCAAGAGACCCAGTACTTC | CSAQGLAGFQETQYF | TRBV20-1 | NA | TRBJ2-5 | TRBD2
TGTGCCAGCAGTCCCCTTAGGGCCCTCGAGCAGTACTTC | CASSPLRALEQYF | TRBV12-3/TRBV12-4 | few | TRBJ2-7 | NA
TGCGCCAGCAGAACAGGGGAGTACAATGAGCAGTTCTTC | CASRTGEYNEQFF | TRBV5-1 | few | TRBJ2-1 | TRBD1
TGTGCCAGCACTGCGGGGGTCAGAATCGGCTACACCTTC | CASTAGVRIGYTF | TRBV12-3/TRBV12-4 | few | TRBJ1-2 | NA
TGTGCCAGCACCGACGGACTAGCGGGACATAAGGAGCAGTTCTTC | CASTDGLAGHKEQFF | TRBV6-2/TRBV6-3 | few | TRBJ2-1 | TRBD2
TGTGCCAGCTCAGACGTGGGACTTAACTATGGCTACACCTTC | CASSDVGLNYGYTF | TRBV18 | few | TRBJ1-2 | NA
TGTGCCAGCAGCCAAGAATTGGGCGGGGAGCTGTTTTTT | CASSQELGGELFF | TRBV14 | NA | TRBJ2-2 | NA
TGCGCCAGCAGCCAAGGGGGACAGGGGATACGCGAGCAGTACTTC | CASSQGGQGIREQYF | TRBV4-1 | NA | TRBJ2-7 | TRBD1
TGTGCCAGCAGTTTTCCCTCAGGGCTGGGCTATGGCTACACCTTC | CASSFPSGLGYGYTF | TRBV28 | few | TRBJ1-2 | NA
TGTGCCAGCAGCCAAGTCTTATCGAAGAACAATGAGCAGTTCTTC | CASSQVLSKNNEQFF | TRBV3-1 | few | TRBJ2-1 | NA
TGTGCCAGCAGCCAAGGACTAGCGGAGCAGTACTTC | CASSQGLAEQYF | TRBV3-1 | NA | TRBJ2-7 | TRBD2
TGTGCCAGCAGGAAGGGACAGGAGGCCGGCTACACCTTC | CASRKGQEAGYTF | TRBV6-6 | few | TRBJ1-2 | TRBD1
TGTGCCAGCAGCCAAGCCAGGAACTATGGCTACACCTTC | CASSQARNYGYTF | TRBV3-1 | NA | TRBJ1-2 | NA
TGTGCCAGCAGCGTAACAGGTCCTCCCGGGGGCGGGGAGCTGTTTTTT | CASSVTGPPGGGELFF | TRBV5-6 | NA | TRBJ2-2 | NA
TGTGCCAGCAGACCGGACAGGAGCTCCTACGAGCAGTACTTC | CASRPDRSSYEQYF | TRBV2 | few | TRBJ2-7 | TRBD1
TGCAGTGCTAGAGATGCCCCCTCGTCGGGTGTGGCAGCCAAAAACATTCAGTACTTC | CSARDAPSSGVAAKNIQYF | TRBV20-1 | NA | TRBJ2-4 | NA
TGCAGTGCTACCGACAGACTGAACACTGAAGCTTTCTTT | CSATDRLNTEAFF | TRBV20-1 | few | TRBJ1-1 | NA
TGTGCCAGCAGTTTGTTCTCTGGGGCCAACGTCCTGACTTTC | CASSLFSGANVLTF | TRBV12-3/TRBV12-4 | many | TRBJ2-6 | NA
TGCGCCAGCAGCTTGATCGCCGCGGGAGGGGAGTACGAGCAGTACTTC | CASSLIAAGGEYEQYF | TRBV5-1 | NA | TRBJ2-7 | TRBD2
TGCAGCGCCCGGACTAGCGGGGGTGGGGAGACCCAGTACTTC | CSARTSGGGETQYF | TRBV29-1 | NA | TRBJ2-5 | TRBD2
TGTGCCAGCAGCCAAGGACAGGGGGTAGTCTACGAGCAGTACTTC | CASSQGQGVVYEQYF | TRBV12-3/TRBV12-4 | many | TRBJ2-7 | TRBD1
TGTGCCAGCAGTAAGGCCTATGGGGACACTGAAGCTTTCTTT | CASSKAYGDTEAFF | TRBV6-2/TRBV6-3 | few | TRBJ1-1 | NA
TGTGCCACCAGTGATTTGACTAGCCGCTCCTACAATGAGCAGTTCTTC | CATSDLTSRSYNEQFF | TRBV24-1 | few | TRBJ2-1 | NA
TGCGCCAGCAGCCGGGACTCTGGCACAGATACGCAGTATTTT | CASSRDSGTDTQYF | TRBV4-3 | NA | TRBJ2-3 | NA
TGTGCCAGCAGCCGAGGGACAGGGATAAATTCACCCCTCCACTTT | CASSRGTGINSPLHF | TRBV11-2 | NA | TRBJ1-6 | TRBD1
TGTGCCAGCAGCTCCAGTCTGGGGGCGAAGGAGCAGTACTTC | CASSSSLGAKEQYF | TRBV11-2 | few | TRBJ2-7 | NA
TGTGCCAGCAGTTTCAGCGAACCGGGACACAGCCCCACAGATACGCAGTATTTT | CASSFSEPGHSPTDTQYF | TRBV12-3/TRBV12-4 | many | TRBJ2-3 | NA
TGTGCCATCAGTGAGCGCCTCGGACTAGCGGGGGAAATTGAGCAGTTCTTC | CAISERLGLAGEIEQFF | TRBV10-3 | many | TRBJ2-1 | TRBD2
TGTGCCAGCAGTTTGGCGATTAGCTGGCCCCAGTTCTTC | CASSLAISWPQFF | TRBV28 | NA | TRBJ2-1 | NA
TGCGCCAGCAGCCGGACAGTCCTCTACGAGCAGTACTTC | CASSRTVLYEQYF | TRBV4-1 | NA | TRBJ2-7 | NA
TGCGCCAGCAGCCTCGGGGGGACAGAATACAATGAGCAGTTCTTC | CASSLGGTEYNEQFF | TRBV5-1 | many | TRBJ2-1 | NA
TGTGCCAGCAGCCCCCGGGGCATAGGGAGCACAGATACGCAGTATTTT | CASSPRGIGSTDTQYF | TRBV11-2 | few | TRBJ2-3 | NA
TGTGCCAGCACCCCGCCCGGGAAGACCTACAATGAGCAGTTCTTC | CASTPPGKTYNEQFF | TRBV7-8 | NA | TRBJ2-1 | NA
TGTGCCAGCAGTTTTGTTCTCGGGCACAATGAGCAGTTCTTC | CASSFVLGHNEQFF | TRBV28 | few | TRBJ2-1 | NA
TGTGCCAGCAGACCCCAGGCGGGTCAAGAGACCCAGTACTTC | CASRPQAGQETQYF | TRBV6-1 | NA | TRBJ2-5 | NA
TGTGCCAGCAGTTTCTCCTACCTTGGGGGGGATGGCTACACCTTC | CASSFSYLGGDGYTF | TRBV27 | NA | TRBJ1-2 | NA
TGTGCCAGCAGTTCTTGGGGACAGGGAGGGTATAGCAATCAGCCCCAGCATTTT | CASSSWGQGGYSNQPQHF | TRBV12-3/TRBV12-4 | NA | TRBJ1-5 | TRBD1
TGTGCCACCAGCAGAGATTTAGGTTATGAAGCTTTCTTT | CATSRDLGYEAFF | TRBV15 | NA | TRBJ1-1 | NA
TGTGCCAGCAGCCTATCGCTAGGTGAAAAACTGTTTTTT | CASSLSLGEKLFF | TRBV7-9 | NA | TRBJ1-4 | NA
TGTGCCAGCAGCCCGACCCCGGGCACAGATACGCAGTATTTT | CASSPTPGTDTQYF | TRBV7-2 | NA | TRBJ2-3 | NA